This T cell receptor beta chain comes out of a study of T cells in Graves' hyperthyroidism and ophthalmopathy. This CDR3 is 16 amino acids long. Germline V gene sequence: CDR1 SGHRS, CDR2 YFSETQ. Trimming stripped 6 bases from V and 2 bases from J, with 17 bases between. Amplification of TCR beta CDR3 regions used RNA as the template. The study used the HTBI primer set for a first-round RT-PCR of the TCR CDR3. Via MiXCR, TCRdb re-called the multiplex PCR reads, giving one row per CDR3 protein. There are tens of thousands of distinct CDR3 sequences in the sample; roughly half occur only once, and around a third lies in the top ten. An absence of ophthalmopathy progression within 18 months meant stable Graves' hyperthyroidism. Hyperthyroidism patients were newly diagnosed, had disease duration under 2 months, and were aged 18 to 65 years. Thyroid ultrasound and orbital computed tomography, with clinical symptoms and serum thyroxine and TRAb, informed diagnoses.

The TCR sequence derives from a man aged 18 to 30 with Graves' hyperthyroidism. The rearrangement joins TRBV5-1 to TRBJ1-4; D is unclear. The material sequenced was peripheral blood or thyroid tissue (not recorded which). The CDR3 is CASTKLGLGTNEKLFF. The CDR3 DNA is TGCGCCAGCACCAAGTTAGGGCTGGGGACTAATGAAAAACTGTTTTTT.